One and the same sample provided the 28 T cell receptor delta chains below, sequenced in a study of Vδ1+ human thymocytes. Overall study results and limits: In the thymus, TRG and TRD repertoires looked highly polyclonal with Gaussian CDR3 lengths.

RNA was extracted from the cells and then reverse transcribed. CDR3 amplicons came from multiplex PCR with pooled V-gene forward and constant-region reverse primers. TCRdb processed the multiplex PCR reads again with the CATT caller. The sample has 45,000 to 60,000 delta-chain clones, around 15% seen once. No cognate antigen is known for these TCRs. Sequences were obtained from Vdelta1+ gamma-delta thymocytes from the thymus. As to subset: FACS-sorted CD3+ TCRalphabeta- TCRVdelta1+ TCRVdelta2- thymocytes. All receptors derive from a girl in the first two years of life who had congenital heart surgery.

The chain couples TRDV1 to TRDJ1, with 9 nucleotides matching TRDD3. This CDR3 comprises 18 residues. The J segment lost 3 bases and the V segment lost 2 bases, leaving 13 bases of the junction unmatched. In germline, CDR1 is TSWWSYY, CDR2 QGS. CDR3 in amino acids: CALGEKTGGYPFSDKLIF. CDR3 DNA sequence: TGTGCTCTTGGGGAAAAAACAGGGGGATACCCGTTTTCCGATAAACTCATCTTT.

This clone has just a few counts. The chain joins TRDV1 to TRDJ1, with D uncertain. Germline V gene data show CDR1 as TSWWSYY and CDR2 as QGS. V was pared by 4 bases and J by 4 bases, with 10 bases between. The CDR3 contains 13 residues. The CDR3 region is CALGGLGFDKLIF. The CDR3 region has the DNA TGTGCTCTTGGGGGGCTCGGGTTCGATAAACTCATCTTT.

The chain carries TRDV1 and TRDJ1, with 7 bases lining up with TRDD3. V lost 0 bases and J lost 0; bases outside the gene matches: 16. The CDR3 contains 20 residues. Germline lookup yields CDR1 TSWWSYY and CDR2 QGS. The CDR3, as DNA: TGTGCTCTTGGGGAACTATTTCCCAGGTACTGGGGAACCAACACCGATAAACTCATCTTT. Amino acid sequence: CALGELFPRYWGTNTDKLIF.

V is TRDV1 and J is TRDJ1; 12 bases line up with TRDD3. The CDR3 is 27 residues long. The germline V gene encodes CDR1 TSWWSYY and CDR2 QGS. With 2 bases clipped from V and 0 bases from J, the junction kept 34 bases outside the gene matches. CDR3 residues: CALGEIRKTLPFHPYWGIQRYTDKLIF. The DNA for the CDR3 is TGTGCTCTTGGGGAAATTCGGAAGACCCTTCCTTTTCATCCGTACTGGGGGATACAACGGTACACCGATAAACTCATCTTT.

The J gene is TRDJ1, the V gene TRDV1; D remains ambiguous. This CDR3 has 18 residues. CDR1 and CDR2 (germline): TSWWSYY, QGS. Between the trimmed V and J ends, which lost 1 base and 2 bases, there was a span of 20 bases. CDR3 nucleotide sequence: TGTGCTCTTGGGGAACGGCGCTTCGCCTCGAGGTCGACCGATAAACTCATCTTT. The encoded protein is CALGERRFASRSTDKLIF.

The chain combines TRDV1 with TRDJ1; 9 nucleotides line up with TRDD3. Trimming at V came to 1 base and at J to 3 bases, leaving 12 bases not matched to a gene. Per the germline V gene, CDR1 is TSWWSYY and CDR2 is QGS. The CDR3 loop spans 18 amino acids. CDR3 protein: CALGEPPVGDRRSDKLIF. DNA for the CDR3: TGTGCTCTTGGGGAACCCCCAGTGGGGGATAGAAGGTCCGATAAACTCATCTTT.

This clone showed up just a few times. The chain links TRDV1 to TRDJ1; TRDD2 or TRDD3 may be the D gene (5 bases each). Trimming pared 3 bases from V and 0 bases from J, leaving 20 bases between. The CDR3 has 18 residues. Looked up from germline, CDR1 is TSWWSYY and CDR2 is QGS. CDR3 protein: CALGDLPVWGPYTDKLIF. The CDR3 bases are TGTGCTCTTGGGGATCTTCCCGTTTGGGGTCCTTACACCGATAAACTCATCTTT.

J is TRDJ1 and V is TRDV1; TRDD1 might be the D (6 bases). CDR3 length equals 16 residues. Germline V gene lookup returns CDR1 TSWWSYY and CDR2 QGS. The germline V and J ends were trimmed by 0 bases and 0 bases, with 11 bases remaining between them. CDR3 residues: CALGELDNSHTDKLIF. DNA for the CDR3: TGTGCTCTTGGGGAACTAGACAATAGTCACACCGATAAACTCATCTTT.

A few counts support this clone. The gene calls are TRDV1 and TRDJ1, with TRDD3 identical over 9 bases. J lost 0 bases, V lost 3 bases, and 14 bases had no gene match. The CDR3 consists of 19 residues. The germline V gene encodes CDR1 TSWWSYY and CDR2 QGS. CDR3 residues: CALGDPKDRGDTYTDKLIF. CDR3 nucleotides: TGTGCTCTTGGGGACCCTAAGGACAGGGGGGATACTTACACCGATAAACTCATCTTT.

By share of the sample, this clone is medium-sized. The sample contains more than one DNA sequence encoding this CDR3. The chain links TRDV2 to TRDJ1; TRDD3 matches 11 bases. The CDR3 covers 18 residues. The trim removed 0 bases at V and 2 bases at J, leaving 10 bases unmatched. Germline-derived CDR1 and CDR2 are GEAIGNYY and EKD. The CDR3 sequence is CACDTGNVLGDTTDKLIF. The CDR3 bases are TGTGCCTGTGACACCGGAAATGTGCTGGGGGATACAACCGATAAACTCATCTTT.

The chain combines TRDV1 with TRDJ1, with 13 bases that match TRDD3. Germline CDR1 and CDR2: TSWWSYY and QGS. V shed 5 bases, J shed 4 bases, and the junction held 16 bases outside the gene matches. CDR3 length: 19 amino acids. DNA of the CDR3: TGTGCTCTTGGGAAGGCCTTGCAGACTGGGGGATACGCGGACGATAAACTCATCTTT. It encodes CALGKALQTGGYADDKLIF.

The table lists this clone with a few counts. The J gene is TRDJ1, the V gene TRDV1, with 8 bases identical to TRDD3. The CDR3 runs 22 residues. The V gene's germline CDR1 is TSWWSYY and CDR2 QGS. The V segment lost 1 base and the J segment 2 bases; nucleotides outside the gene matches: 24. CDR3 amino acids: CALGEHPTDWGLPSFRTDKLIF. The CDR3 DNA reads as TGTGCTCTTGGGGAACATCCTACGGACTGGGGGTTACCTTCGTTTAGGACCGATAAACTCATCTTT.

The chain uses TRDV1 and TRDJ1; unclear D gene. The length of the CDR3 is 18 residues. The V end lost 1 base, the J end lost 3 bases, and 21 bases lay between the germline ends. Germline V gene sequence: CDR1 TSWWSYY, CDR2 QGS. The CDR3 spells CALGEPSYPPAPSDKLIF. The CDR3 nucleotides read TGTGCTCTTGGGGAACCATCGTACCCTCCCGCCCCGTCCGATAAACTCATCTTT.

J is TRDJ1 and V is TRDV1, with 7 bases matching TRDD3. The CDR3 loop spans 17 amino acids. Germline assignment: CDR1 TSWWSYY and CDR2 QGS. V dropped 1 base and J dropped 3; count of bases not matched to a gene: 11. The CDR3 sequence is CALGERSRGGSSDKLIF. CDR3 sequence (DNA): TGTGCTCTTGGGGAACGTTCGAGGGGGGGATCGTCCGATAAACTCATCTTT.

This clone was counted between two and nine times. J is TRDJ1 and V is TRDV1, with TRDD3 matching over 9 bases. The CDR3 runs 21 residues. Germline trimming cut 0 bases from V and 0 bases from J; bases unmatched to any gene: 17. Germline CDR1 is TSWWSYY and CDR2 is QGS. The chain's CDR3 is CALGELRAELTGGQYTDKLIF. DNA for the CDR3: TGTGCTCTTGGGGAACTGCGTGCGGAACTCACTGGGGGACAGTACACCGATAAACTCATCTTT.

The J gene is TRDJ1, the V gene TRDV2; TRDD3 aligns across 13 bases. There are 17 residues in the CDR3. The germline gives CDR1 GEAIGNYY, CDR2 EKD. Losses at the gene ends were 0 bases for V and 4 bases for J; bases not matched to a gene: 7. This CDR3 is CACDTGVLGDTGDKLIF. The CDR3 DNA reads TGTGCCTGTGACACCGGGGTACTGGGGGATACGGGCGATAAACTCATCTTT.

The V call is TRDV1, the J call TRDJ1; maybe TRDD2 (8 bases). The germline V gene encodes CDR1 TSWWSYY and CDR2 QGS. The length of the CDR3 is 20 residues. Trimming pared 4 bases from V and 0 bases from J, leaving 27 bases between. Here the CDR3 reads CALGVLPKVRLGAYTDKLIF. CDR3 nucleotide sequence: TGTGCTCTTGGGGTCCTTCCTAAAGTCCGCCTGGGGGCCTACACCGATAAACTCATCTTT.

The chain joins TRDV1 to TRDJ1; 13 positions agree with TRDD3. The junction had 26 bases not matched to a gene; V was cut back by 0 bases and J by 4 bases. This CDR3 region has 24 residues. Germline-derived CDR1 and CDR2 are TSWWSYY and QGS. This CDR3 is CALGELPYGWSYWGIRRKFDKLIF. The CDR3 DNA reads as TGTGCTCTTGGGGAACTCCCCTACGGGTGGTCTTACTGGGGGATACGCCGTAAGTTCGATAAACTCATCTTT.

The chain links TRDV1 to TRDJ1; 11 nucleotides agree with TRDD3. V lost 4 bases to trimming and J lost 1 base; unmatched junction nucleotides: 11. Germline CDR1 reads TSWWSYY; CDR2 reads QGS. The CDR3 runs 18 residues. The CDR3: CALGALFLLGDTTDKLIF. In DNA form, the CDR3 reads TGTGCTCTTGGGGCACTATTCCTCCTGGGGGATACCACCGATAAACTCATCTTT.

The rearrangement joins TRDV1 to TRDJ2; D possibly uses TRDD2 or TRDD3 (8 bases each). Germline values: CDR1 TSWWSYY, CDR2 QGS. Trimming left V 5 bases short and J 4 bases short, with 26 bases between. The CDR3 extends over 19 amino acids. The CDR3 coding sequence is TGTGCTCTTGGGAAGCTTCCTACTGTACTGGGGGGGAAGACAGCACAACTCTTCTTT. It is translated as CALGKLPTVLGGKTAQLFF.

A word on this clone: The sample has other DNA sequences that encode this CDR3 too. This rearrangement joins TRDV3 to TRDJ1, with D possibly matching TRDD3 (6 bases). The CDR3 covers 16 residues. V lost 5 bases and J 0 bases, leaving 22 bases between the germline ends. Germline assignment: CDR1 TVYSNPD and CDR2 GDNSRS (reference sequence). The CDR3 spells CAGDEGPYPYTDKLIF. In nucleotides, the CDR3 is TGTGCCGGGGATGAGGGGCCTTACCCATACACCGATAAACTCATCTTT.

This clone was observed a few times. The chain joins TRDV1 to TRDJ1, with 10 bases lining up with TRDD3. The V and J ends lost 5 bases and 0 bases, in that order; junction bases with no gene match: 24. Germline V CDR1 and CDR2: TSWWSYY, QGS. The CDR3 is 22 residues long. CDR3 in DNA: TGTGCTCTTGGGCTAATGGGAGGGGGATACGCGTTATCCCTCCCAGACACCGATAAACTCATCTTT. It specifies CALGLMGGGYALSLPDTDKLIF.

The rearrangement joins TRDV3 to TRDJ1, with 7 bases matching TRDD3. CDR1 and CDR2 (germline): TVYSNPD, GDNSRS (reference sequence). V was pared by 5 bases and J by 5 bases, with 17 bases of the junction left unmatched. This CDR3 contains 15 residues. The CDR3 region has the DNA TGTGCCGACCTCTACGGTGGGGGACGCCAAGATAAACTCATCTTT. It specifies CADLYGGGRQDKLIF.

This chain links TRDV1 with TRDJ1, with 7 bases identical to TRDD3. Germline V lookup: CDR1 TSWWSYY, CDR2 QGS. The CDR3 consists of 21 residues. The V segment lost 1 base and the J segment 1 base; nucleotides outside the gene matches: 21. In DNA form, the CDR3 reads TGTGCTCTTGGGGAACGGATCTTGTGCGGGGGATTGGTATGGGCCACCGATAAACTCATCTTT. Amino acid sequence: CALGERILCGGLVWATDKLIF.

This sequence joins TRDV3 and TRDJ1; TRDD2 might be the D (5 bases). The ends were cut back, 2 bases at V and 3 bases at J, with 13 bases in the middle. The CDR3 length is 13 residues. Germline V gene sequence: CDR1 TVYSNPD, CDR2 GDNSRS (reference sequence). CDR3 sequence reads: CAFQAFGADKLIF. In nucleotides, the CDR3 is TGTGCCTTTCAGGCCTTCGGCGCCGATAAACTCATCTTT.

V and J are TRDV1 and TRDJ1; the match to TRDD3 covers 13 bases. The CDR3 runs 24 residues. V lost 2 bases and J lost 0; bases outside the gene matches: 24. The germline gives CDR1 TSWWSYY, CDR2 QGS. This chain's CDR3 is CALGEDVRVLGDTLFKTYTDKLIF. CDR3 sequence (DNA): TGTGCTCTTGGGGAAGACGTAAGGGTACTGGGGGATACGCTATTCAAGACGTACACCGATAAACTCATCTTT.

J is TRDJ1 and V is TRDV1, with 10 bases aligning to TRDD3. Germline values: CDR1 TSWWSYY, CDR2 QGS. The J segment lost 3 bases and the V segment lost 2 bases, leaving 15 bases of the junction unmatched. The CDR3 loop spans 19 amino acids. The CDR3 DNA reads as TGTGCTCTTGGGGAAGGATCCTACCGGCTGGGGGATAAAGCCGATAAACTCATCTTT. Encoded protein: CALGEGSYRLGDKADKLIF.

The rearrangement links TRDV1 to TRDJ1; 7 bases agree with TRDD3. The V segment lost 2 bases and the J segment 0 bases; nucleotides outside the gene matches: 12. CDR1 TSWWSYY and CDR2 QGS come from the germline V gene. The CDR3 consists of 18 residues. In nucleotides, the CDR3 is TGTGCTCTTGGGGAATACACCCCGGGGGGATTGTACACCGATAAACTCATCTTT. Translating it yields CALGEYTPGGLYTDKLIF.